This TCR beta chain was profiled in a study of T cells expressing NK-cell markers. Notes on this clonotype: The antigen remains unidentified.

Germline CDR1 is SGHTS and CDR2 is YDEGEE. The CDR3 is 16 residues long. General observations from the study: Of the CD8+ T cells in five or six donors, about 1.0-7.0% belonged to dominant NKG2C+ clonotypes. These clonotypes, the leaders elsewhere, also led the CD3+CD56-NKG2C+ fraction in a few donors.

From its re-call of the 5' RACE reads, TCRdb lists each CDR3 protein once, without DNA. Recorded for this sample: about 430,000 distinct CDR3 sequences. Sequenced: blood T cells: a sorted CD56 or NKG2C T cell subset, CD4+ or CD8+ T cells, or bulk PBMC T cells (not recorded which). This clonotype was sampled from a woman aged 45-59 years in good health. The rearrangement joins TRBV5-8 to TRBJ2-1; TCRdb returns TRBD1, unconfirmable since there is no DNA. The CDR3 loop reads CASSFDSAGSYNEQFF.